Following are 15 T cell receptor beta chains from one sample sequenced in a study of cytomegalovirus exposure and HLA in healthy donors. Both 60 Vbeta primers and 13 Jbeta primers went into the PCR. Clones were sequenced by immunoSEQ multiplex PCR, and TCRdb holds only the in-frame ones, with some missing. This sample has about 160,000 clones, with 65% to 85% found just once. Sequences were obtained from PBMCs. The receptors here all came from a male donor in good health and CMV-seronegative.

Note on this clone: The junction shows a germline mismatch at one end, possibly a read error. The genes are TRBV28 and TRBJ2-5, with 8 nucleotides matching TRBD2. The CDR3 length is 16 residues. The germline V gene has CDR1 MDHEN and CDR2 SYDVKM. CDR3 nucleotides: TGTGCCAGCAGCTTATCTCTAGCGGGTACCCAAGAGACCCAGTACTTC. Translation: CASSLSLAGTQETQYF. Variable domain in full (rest from reference TRBV28 and TRBJ2-5): DVKVTQSSRYLVKRTGEKVFLECVQDMDHENMFWYRQDPGLGLRLIYFSYDVKMKEKGDIPEGYSVSREKKERFSLILESASTNQTSMYLCASSLSLAGTQETQYFGPGTRLLVL.

The chain has TRBV6-5 and TRBJ1-4; tentatively, D is TRBD1 (6 bases). CDR3 length equals 14 residues. CDR1 is MNHEY and CDR2 is SVGAGI in the germline V gene. V was clipped by 2 bases and J by 10 bases, with 14 bases between them. This CDR3 is CASSYVKQGGKLFF. In nucleotides, the CDR3 is TGTGCCAGCAGTTACGTGAAACAGGGTGGAAAACTGTTTTTT.

The chain uses TRBV27 and TRBJ2-5; D gene uncertain. The CDR3 length is 13 residues. Germline V gives CDR1 MNHEY, CDR2 SMNVEV (reference sequence). The ends were cut back, 1 base at V and 0 bases at J, with 3 bases in the middle. The CDR3 DNA is TGTGCCAGCAGTTTATTCAACCAAGAGACCCAGTACTTC. Translating it yields CASSLFNQETQYF.

The V call is TRBV9, the J call TRBJ2-1; 11 bases fit TRBD2. After removal of 0 bases from V and 4 bases from J, the junction contained 12 bases not matched to a gene. Germline V gene sequence: CDR1 SGDLS, CDR2 YYNGEE. CDR3 length: 19 residues. CDR3 sequence reads: CASSVAFMSSGGRYNEQFF. As DNA, the CDR3 is TGTGCCAGCAGCGTAGCTTTTATGTCTAGCGGGGGGCGTTACAATGAGCAGTTCTTC.

The chain joins TRBV7-2 to TRBJ2-7, with TRBD1 identical over 7 bases. CDR3 length equals 17 residues. The germline CDR1 and CDR2 sequences are SGHTA and FQGNSA. The V segment lost 1 base and the J segment 2 bases; nucleotides outside the gene matches: 11. In DNA form, the CDR3 reads TGTGCCAGCAGCTTAGGGCTTTCGTCTCAGGGGGCCTACGAGCAGTACTTC. Protein product: CASSLGLSSQGAYEQYF.

CDR3 sequence (DNA): TGTGCCAGTAACAGAAATAGCAATCAGCCCCAGCATTTT. The encoded protein is CASNRNSNQPQHF. The chain combines TRBV19 with TRBJ1-5; D call uncertain. In germline, CDR1 is LNHDA, CDR2 SQIVND (reference sequence). CDR3 length: 13 residues. V was trimmed by 7 bases and J by 0 bases, leaving 7 bases between them.

The V gene is TRBV4-2, the J gene TRBJ1-1; a weak D match, TRBD1 (5 bases). The CDR3 has 15 residues. Germline V lookup: CDR1 LGHNA, CDR2 YNFKEQ. Trimming shortened V by 4 bases and J by 7 bases, and 19 bases separated the two germline ends. CDR3 coding DNA: TGTGCCAGCAGCCCCCGAGACAACCCCCAGGGTGAAGCTTTCTTT. This sequence encodes CASSPRDNPQGEAFF.

V usage is TRBV5-1 and J usage is TRBJ2-3; 10 bases line up with TRBD1. The CDR3 loop spans 19 amino acids. The junction had 18 bases not matched to a gene; V was cut back by 4 bases and J by 4 bases. Germline values: CDR1 SGHRS, CDR2 YFSETQ. The CDR3 bases are TGCGCCAGCAGCAAAGAAATCCGGACAGGGGGATTTTCAGCAGATACGCAGTATTTT. Translating gives CASSKEIRTGGFSADTQYF.

There are a few counts of this clone. The V call is TRBV6-6, the J call TRBJ2-7; D is undetermined. CDR3 length equals 11 residues. Germline V gene lookup returns CDR1 MNHNY and CDR2 SVGAGI (reference sequence). Trimming removed 4 bases at V and 4 bases at J, with 5 bases between. CDR3 sequence: CASSLIYEQYF. The CDR3 DNA reads as TGTGCCAGCAGTTTAATTTACGAGCAGTACTTC.

The chain has TRBV4-3 and TRBJ2-1; D is undetermined. Germline V gene data show CDR1 as LGHNA and CDR2 as YSLEER. Trimming took off 0 bases at V and 3 bases at J, with 15 bases between the two ends. The CDR3 length is 17 residues. The CDR3 reads CASSQDGQTAFYNEQFF. In DNA, the CDR3 is TGCGCCAGCAGCCAAGATGGGCAGACCGCCTTCTACAATGAGCAGTTCTTC.

The chain links TRBV19 to TRBJ2-1; D uncertain. CDR3 length equals 14 residues. Per the germline V gene, CDR1 is LNHDA and CDR2 is SQIVND (reference sequence). The germline V and J ends were trimmed by 6 bases and 2 bases, with 11 bases remaining between them. Written as DNA, the CDR3 is TGTGCCAGTAGCCCACGGGTCCCCTACAATGAGCAGTTCTTC. Its protein product is CASSPRVPYNEQFF.

The chain is built from TRBV9 and TRBJ2-1; tentatively, D is TRBD1 (5 bases). V was pared by 3 bases and J by 7 bases, with 8 bases between. Per germline, CDR1 SGDLS and CDR2 YYNGEE. The CDR3 consists of 12 residues. The CDR3 region is CASSAQDNEQFF. CDR3 coding DNA: TGTGCCAGCAGCGCACAGGATAATGAGCAGTTCTTC. Variable domain in full (rest from reference TRBV9 and TRBJ2-1): DSGVTQTPKHLITATGQRVTLRCSPRSGDLSVYWYQQSLDQGLQFLIQYYNGEERAKGNILERFSAQQFPDLHSELNLSSLELGDSALYFCASSAQDNEQFFGPGTRLTVL.

V gene TRBV19 combines with J gene TRBJ2-1; D is perhaps TRBD1 (6 bases). Germline values: CDR1 LNHDA, CDR2 SQIVND (reference sequence). This CDR3 has 15 amino acids. Trimming removed 1 base from V and 8 bases from J, with 15 bases in between. The CDR3 protein is CASSIGVGAGDEQFF. The CDR3 DNA reads TGTGCCAGTAGTATAGGGGTGGGGGCTGGCGATGAGCAGTTCTTC.

The chain links TRBV5-1 to TRBJ2-5; 11 positions match TRBD2. This CDR3 comprises 15 residues. Germline-derived CDR1 and CDR2 are SGHRS and YFSETQ. With V trimmed by 3 bases and J by 0 bases, 1 base remained unmatched. The CDR3 is CASSSTSGDQETQYF. The CDR3 DNA reads as TGCGCCAGCAGCTCGACTAGCGGGGACCAAGAGACCCAGTACTTC. Using reference TRBV5-1 and TRBJ2-5 for the parts outside the CDR3, the full variable domain is KAGVTQTPRYLIKTRGQQVTLSCSPISGHRSVSWYQQTPGQGLQFLFEYFSETQRNKGNFPGRFSGRQFSNSRSEMNVSTLELGDSALYLCASSSTSGDQETQYFGPGTRLLVL.

This clone was seen only a few times. The chain carries TRBV6-1 and TRBJ1-1; a weak D match, TRBD1 (6 bases). The V gene lost 2 bases and the J gene lost 4 bases, with 14 bases spanning the gap. The CDR3 runs to 15 residues. Germline V gene lookup returns CDR1 MNHNS and CDR2 SASEGT. The CDR3 loop is CASSERQGLRTEAFF. The DNA for the CDR3 is TGTGCCAGCAGTGAACGGCAGGGGTTGCGCACTGAAGCTTTCTTT.